These 8 T cell receptor beta chains were sequenced from one sample in a study of cytomegalovirus exposure and HLA in healthy donors. 60 Vbeta and 13 Jbeta primers were used in PCR. Repertoires were generated with immunoSEQ multiplex PCR, while TCRdb's copy carries only in-frame clones and drops some. This table holds around 41,000 clones, 51% found once. Sequenced sample: PBMCs. The receptors were sampled from a man aged 55 to 70 in good health and CMV-seronegative.

The chain's CDR3 is CASRGTDRGKSSYNEQFF. In nucleotides, the CDR3 is TGTGCCAGCCGTGGTACCGACAGGGGGAAAAGCTCCTACAATGAGCAGTTCTTC. This chain connects TRBV6-4 to TRBJ2-1; TRBD1 matches 9 bases. The germline CDR1 and CDR2 sequences are MRHNA and SNTAGT. V gave up 8 bases and J gave up 0 bases; unmatched junction bases: 14. CDR3 length: 18 residues.

The rearrangement links TRBV2 to TRBJ1-2, with D perhaps TRBD1 (5 bases). Trimming removed 3 bases from V and 4 bases from J, with 15 bases in between. Germline CDR1 and CDR2: SNHLY and FYNNEI. The CDR3 spans 15 residues. CDR3 sequence (DNA): TGTGCCAGCAGTGATGTAGGGGCTTTTGGCTATGGCTACACCTTC. Translating gives CASSDVGAFGYGYTF.

This chain links TRBV4-1 with TRBJ1-5, with TRBD1 as a possible D gene (6 bases). Germline CDR1 MGHRA, CDR2 YSYEKL. The V and J ends lost 3 bases and 1 base respectively, with 10 bases between them. The CDR3 is 15 amino acids. The CDR3 DNA follows: TGCGCCAGCAGCCAGTTACAGGGAAGCAATCAGCCCCAGCATTTT. This gives the protein CASSQLQGSNQPQHF.

In its sample, this clone was seen a few times. CDR3 sequence: CASSYHQGLGANVLTF. The CDR3 nucleotides are TGTGCCAGCAGCTACCACCAGGGTCTTGGGGCCAACGTCCTGACTTTC. The chain joins TRBV7-9 to TRBJ2-6, with D perhaps matching TRBD1 (5 bases). The CDR3 runs 16 residues. Trimming left V 4 bases short and J 3 bases short, with 13 bases between. CDR1 SEHNR and CDR2 FQNEAQ come from the germline V gene (reference sequence).

This clone was seen only a few times. The V gene is TRBV27, the J gene TRBJ2-6; D may be TRBD1 (5 bases). V dropped 5 bases and J dropped 0 bases, with 20 bases sitting between them. The CDR3 has 19 residues. Germline V gene lookup returns CDR1 MNHEY and CDR2 SMNVEV (reference sequence). The CDR3 loop is CASSRNPRQTTSGANVLTF. DNA for the CDR3: TGTGCCAGCAGTCGTAACCCTAGACAGACCACCTCTGGGGCCAACGTCCTGACTTTC.

In its sample, this clone was seen a few times. The chain links TRBV29-1 to TRBJ1-5, with D possibly TRBD1 on 5 matching bases. The CDR3 contains 12 residues. V lost 6 bases, J lost 4 bases, and 10 bases lay in between. Germline CDR1 is SQVTM and CDR2 is ANQGSEA. The CDR3 reads CSVGGENQPQHF. For the CDR3, the DNA is TGCAGCGTCGGAGGGGAAAATCAGCCCCAGCATTTT.

This clone was found a few times. The chain links TRBV6-1 to TRBJ1-5, with a weak D call TRBD1 (6 bases). This CDR3 spans 15 amino acids. The V gene's germline CDR1 is MNHNS and CDR2 SASEGT. Trimming removed 3 bases from V and 6 bases from J, with 15 bases in between. In nucleotides, the CDR3 is TGTGCCAGCAGTGACGGGACACCTCAAGGTCAGCCCCAGCATTTT. Translating gives CASSDGTPQGQPQHF.

This clone appeared a few times. The chain uses TRBV5-1 and TRBJ2-7; a possible D gene is TRBD2 (5 bases). V was pared by 3 bases and J by 2 bases, with 12 bases between. From germline, CDR1 is SGHRS and CDR2 YFSETQ. This CDR3 is 14 amino acids long. As DNA, the CDR3 is TGCGCCAGCAGCTCGAGGACTGACACCTACGAGCAGTACTTC. Protein: CASSSRTDTYEQYF.